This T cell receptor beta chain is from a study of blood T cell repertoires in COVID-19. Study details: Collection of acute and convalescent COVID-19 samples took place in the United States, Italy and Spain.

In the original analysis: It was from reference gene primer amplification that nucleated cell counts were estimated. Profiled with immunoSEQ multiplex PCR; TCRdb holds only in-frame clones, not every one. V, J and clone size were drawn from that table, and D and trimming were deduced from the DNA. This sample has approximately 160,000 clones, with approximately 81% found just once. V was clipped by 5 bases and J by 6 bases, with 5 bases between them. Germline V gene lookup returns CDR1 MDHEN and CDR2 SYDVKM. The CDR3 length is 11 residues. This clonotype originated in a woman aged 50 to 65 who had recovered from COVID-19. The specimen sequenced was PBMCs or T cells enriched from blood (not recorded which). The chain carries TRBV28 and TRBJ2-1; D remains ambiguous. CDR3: CASSLTNEQFF. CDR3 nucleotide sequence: TGTGCCAGCAGTCTAACCAATGAGCAGTTCTTC.